Listed below are T cell receptor beta chains from one sample, sequenced in a study of control samples from healthy donors and cancer patients. Sequenced by immunoSEQ multiplex PCR; TCRdb stores in-frame clones only, minus some. Of around 52,000 clones listed, less than 95% are singletons. Specimen: PBMCs. The origin of the receptors is a young man with colorectal cancer. Both conserved end residues are part of each CDR3. A D gene is named only where the DNA matches it firmly. Clone size is stated in some rows and not others, as once, few, many or a class when expanded.

clone_size j_call cdr3_length d_call v_call cdr3_nt cdr3_aa
. TRBJ1-2 15 . TRBV14 TGTGCCAGCAGCCATATGCGGGCCGCGGCGGATGGCTACACCTTC CASSHMRAAADGYTF
. TRBJ1-2 17 . TRBV14 TGTGCCAGCAGCCAAGGGCAGGTGACACCCCAAAGCTATGGCTACACCTTC CASSQGQVTPQSYGYTF
. TRBJ2-2 13 . TRBV30 TGTGCCTGGAGTGTATTGCTTGACGGGGAGCTGTTTTTT CAWSVLLDGELFF
once TRBJ1-1 15 TRBD1 TRBV6-6 TGTGCCAGCAGTTACTCCGGGACAGGGAACACTGAAGCTTTCTTT CASSYSGTGNTEAFF
. TRBJ1-2 12 . TRBV29-1 TGCAGCGCCGAGGAGGGAGACTATGGCTACACCTTC CSAEEGDYGYTF
. TRBJ1-6 16 . TRBV4-1 TGCGCCAGCAGCCAAGTCAACATGGGATTCAATTCACCCCTCCACTTT CASSQVNMGFNSPLHF
. TRBJ2-1 16 . TRBV24-1 TGTGCCACCAGTGATTTGCACTCCGGGGCCTACAATGAGCAGTTCTTC CATSDLHSGAYNEQFF
. TRBJ2-6 19 TRBD2 TRBV4-3 TGCGCCAGCAGCCAAGTGGTCCTAGCGGGGGGGGCTGGGGCCAACGTCCTGACTTTC CASSQVVLAGGAGANVLTF
. TRBJ2-3 16 . TRBV19 TGTGCCAGTAGTATAGGGCCTGCGGCGGGCACAGATACGCAGTATTTT CASSIGPAAGTDTQYF
once TRBJ2-3 13 . TRBV5-4 TGTGCCAGCAGCCACAACAGGGTGGATACGCAGTATTTT CASSHNRVDTQYF
. TRBJ1-6 17 TRBD1 TRBV7-9 TGTGCCAGCAGCTTAGGTTGGACAGGGGGTCGTAATTCACCCCTCCACTTT CASSLGWTGGRNSPLHF
. TRBJ1-5 11 . TRBV6-6 TGTGCCAGCAGTTACCGAAGAGGGTTGTATTTT CASSYRRGLYF
. TRBJ2-5 15 . TRBV6-5 TGTGCCAGCAAGCAAGGAAGGACCCTTCAAGAGACCCAGTACTTC CASKQGRTLQETQYF
. TRBJ2-7 15 TRBD2 TRBV4-2 TGTGCCAGCAGCCAAGTGCGGGGGAGCTCCTACGAGCAGTACTTC CASSQVRGSSYEQYF
. TRBJ1-1 14 . TRBV7-2 TGTGCCAGCGCGATAAGGGGCATGAACACTGAAGCTTTCTTT CASAIRGMNTEAFF
. TRBJ2-1 16 TRBD2 TRBV11-3 TGTGCCAGCAGTATAGGAGCGGGGGGGCCCCCAAATGAGCAGTTCTTC CASSIGAGGPPNEQFF
. TRBJ1-6 19 TRBD1 TRBV11-2 TGTGCCAGCAGCTTAAGTCTTCGGGACAGGGGTCCTAGGGGTTCACCCCTCCACTTT CASSLSLRDRGPRGSPLHF
. TRBJ2-5 14 . TRBV10-3 TGTGCCATCAGCCCTGGGAGGCAGACAGAGACCCAGTACTTC CAISPGRQTETQYF
few TRBJ2-1 17 . TRBV4-1 TGCGCCAGCAGCCCGAGAAACTCTCTAGCGCTAAACAATGAGCAGTTCTTC CASSPRNSLALNNEQFF
. TRBJ1-5 17 . TRBV3-1/TRBV3-2 TGTGCCAGCAGCCAATATAGTTCCCTAGGGGTGGGTCAGCCCCAGCATTTT CASSQYSSLGVGQPQHF
once TRBJ1-1 13 . TRBV19 TGTGCCAGTAGTACCGGACTGGACACTGAAGCTTTCTTT CASSTGLDTEAFF
. TRBJ1-6 13 . TRBV11-3 TGTGCCAGCAGCTTGACAGCCAATTCACCCCTCCACTTT CASSLTANSPLHF
. TRBJ1-1 15 . TRBV7-9 TGTGCCAGCAGCTTAGGGGGGGCTGAGGGAACTGAAGCTTTCTTT CASSLGGAEGTEAFF
. TRBJ2-3 19 . TRBV5-1 TGCGCCAGCAGCTTGAATTTAGGAGACCGGGGCCCTAGCACAGATACGCAGTATTTT CASSLNLGDRGPSTDTQYF
. TRBJ2-2 16 TRBD1 TRBV5-1 TGCGCCAGCAGCTTGTTGGCAGGGGGGAACACCGGGGAGCTGTTTTTT CASSLLAGGNTGELFF
. TRBJ2-5 13 . TRBV4-3 TGCGCCAGCAGCCAGGACCCTGGGGAGACCCAGTACTTC CASSQDPGETQYF
. TRBJ2-1 17 . TRBV7-9 TGTGCCAGCAGCTTGACTCCGGGGGCCCGCCAGGCACCCGAGCAGTTCTTC CASSLTPGARQAPEQFF
once TRBJ2-5 12 . TRBV5-4 TGTGCCAGCAGCTTGGTGGGGGAGACCCAGTACTTC CASSLVGETQYF
. TRBJ2-2 13 . TRBV29-1 TGCAGCGTTGGTCAGCCAAACACCGGGGAGCTGTTTTTT CSVGQPNTGELFF
. TRBJ2-3 13 . TRBV21-1 TGTGCCAGCCGACCAGAGGGCACAGATACGCAGTATTTT CASRPEGTDTQYF
. TRBJ2-2 19 TRBD2 TRBV6-6 TGTGCCAGCAGTCCCCAACTAGCGGGGGCCCGACCGAACACCGGGGAGCTGTTTTTT CASSPQLAGARPNTGELFF
. TRBJ2-5 15 TRBD1 TRBV7-2 TGTGCCAGCAGCACAAGGACAGGGTGGGAAGAGACCCAGTACTTC CASSTRTGWEETQYF
. TRBJ1-1 17 . TRBV18 TGTGCCAGCTCACCACCGAACAGGGTAGATTTGAACACTGAAGCTTTCTTT CASSPPNRVDLNTEAFF
. TRBJ1-1 12 . TRBV5-6 TGTGCCAGCAGGACTCGGAACACTGAAGCTTTCTTT CASRTRNTEAFF
. TRBJ2-5 16 TRBD2 TRBV7-2 TGTGCCAGCAGCTTAGGCCTAGCGGGGGGACAAGAGACCCAGTACTTC CASSLGLAGGQETQYF
. TRBJ2-2 16 . TRBV7-2 TGTGCCAGCGCTCCCGCAGACGACAAAAACACCGGGGAGCTGTTTTTT CASAPADDKNTGELFF
. TRBJ1-6 15 . TRBV15 TGTGCCACCAGCGGGGGAAGGGCAGATAATTCACCCCTCCACTTT CATSGGRADNSPLHF
. TRBJ1-1 16 . TRBV7-2 TGTGCCAGCAGCCCGGGGGGAGGGCTGTCTGGTACTGAAGCTTTCTTT CASSPGGGLSGTEAFF
few TRBJ1-5 12 . TRBV29-1 TGCAGCGTCGCTAGGGGAAATCAGCCCCAGCATTTT CSVARGNQPQHF
. TRBJ2-1 13 TRBD1 TRBV5-1 TGCGCCAGCAGCCGAACAGGGGTCGCGGAGCAGTTCTTC CASSRTGVAEQFF
. TRBJ1-1 13 . TRBV9 TGTGCCAGCAGCGTAGGGGGAGAACCGCAAGCTTTCTTT CASSVGGEPQAFF
. TRBJ2-3 16 TRBD2 TRBV9 TGTGCCAGCAGCGTTAGTCTAGCGGGGGGGGTTAATACGCAGTATTTT CASSVSLAGGVNTQYF
. TRBJ1-1 11 . TRBV6-6 TGTGCCAGCAGTTACTCAGGGGAAGCTTTCTTT CASSYSGEAFF
. TRBJ2-7 13 . TRBV7-9 TGTGCCAGCAGCTTCCAGGGGGGATACGAGCAGTACTTC CASSFQGGYEQYF
. TRBJ2-1 17 TRBD1 TRBV27 TGTGCCAGCAGCACTAGACCGACAGGGGATGGCTACAATGAGCAGTTCTTC CASSTRPTGDGYNEQFF